What follows describes a single TCR beta chain. Its antigen is still unknown. Naive CD8 cells, CD45RO-negative and positively selected for CCR7, excluded terminally differentiated effector memory CD45RA+ cells. It was across several immunoSEQ plates that each subset's genomic DNA was evenly split. Clones were read by immunoSEQ multiplex PCR, and TCRdb kept only the in-frame ones, dropping some. The sample yields around 2.1 million clones, about 93% seen once. This specimen belongs to a study of shared clonotypes between healthy human individuals. Study-level background: The study enrolled a couple of women and three men aged 18 to 49. Study-wide findings and caveats: The expectation was that sequencing depth would affect clonotype sharing among donors. Larger estimated richness was generally seen in naive subsets than in memory subsets.

Trimming took 4 bases from V and 3 from J, leaving 12 bases between them. Germline assignment: CDR1 SGHRS and CDR2 YFSETQ. The CDR3 consists of 14 residues. The specimen was naive CD8+ T cells from PBMCs. The genes are TRBV5-1 and TRBJ2-3, with TRBD2 as a possible D gene (6 bases). The sequence derives from a man aged 18 to 29 in good health. Some clones in this sample may be carry-over from other donors' samples. CDR3 protein: CASSEAGGTDTQYF. The DNA for the CDR3 is TGCGCCAGCAGCGAAGCGGGTGGGACAGATACGCAGTATTTT. Full variable domain (remainder filled in from reference TRBV5-1 and TRBJ2-3): KAGVTQTPRYLIKTRGQQVTLSCSPISGHRSVSWYQQTPGQGLQFLFEYFSETQRNKGNFPGRFSGRQFSNSRSEMNVSTLELGDSALYLCASSEAGGTDTQYFGPGTRLTVL.